The subject of this entry is one TCR beta chain. Its antigen remains unknown. The authors extracted RNA and reverse transcribed it into cDNA as the sequencing template. The protocol was immunoSEQ multiplex PCR, while the TCRdb copy is restricted to in-frame clones and leaves out a portion. This sample has about 130,000 clones; 58% occur once, and the top ten carry less than 5.5%. This record belongs to a study of CD8+ T cells in alopecia areata. The study's findings and limits: The study found higher clonality in lesional than normal scalp, especially in alopecia totalis/universalis. Sequencing of scalp samples also includes resident alphabeta T cells from normal skin.

Those with alopecia areata gave lesional scalp punch biopsies and peripheral blood. Germline CDR1 SGHDT, CDR2 YYEEEE. V lost 2 bases and J lost 9, with 17 bases in between. This CDR3 contains 14 residues. The sample here was CD4+ T cells sorted from blood, taken at week 0. The V and J genes are TRBV5-6 and TRBJ2-5, with D tentatively TRBD1 (5 bases). The sequence was collected from a human donor with alopecia areata. CDR3 sequence reads: CASSFPDSLPAQYF. The CDR3 DNA is TGTGCCAGCAGCTTTCCTGACAGCCTCCCGGCCCAGTACTTC. Drawing the rest from reference TRBV5-6 and TRBJ2-5, the complete variable domain is DAGVTQSPTHLIKTRGQQVTLRCSPKSGHDTVSWYQQALGQGPQFIFQYYEEEERQRGNFPDRFSGHQFPNYSSELNVNALLLGDSALYLCASSFPDSLPAQYFGPGTRLLVL.